This TCR beta chain was retrieved from a study of cytomegalovirus exposure and HLA in healthy donors. Background on the study: The approximately 130 validation repertoires were reported in a later analysis to have been generated on the same platform as the 666 first-cohort repertoires.

The CDR3 is 13 residues long. Germline CDR1 reads GTSNPN; CDR2 reads SVGIG (reference sequence). V lost 5 bases to trimming and J lost 6 bases; unmatched junction nucleotides: 8. Sequencing was performed with immunoSEQ multiplex PCR; in TCRdb, only in-frame clones are kept and a portion is missing. The top ten clones hold 3.3% of a sample with over 60,000 clones, approximately 96% of them seen once. This clonotype originated in a man between 18 and 35 years old in good health and CMV-seronegative. Source material: PBMCs. This rearrangement joins TRBV30 to TRBJ2-7; TRBD1 agrees at 9 bases. The DNA for the CDR3 is TGTGCCTGGTACCCGGGACAGGGACGCGAGCAGTACTTC. The encoded protein is CAWYPGQGREQYF.